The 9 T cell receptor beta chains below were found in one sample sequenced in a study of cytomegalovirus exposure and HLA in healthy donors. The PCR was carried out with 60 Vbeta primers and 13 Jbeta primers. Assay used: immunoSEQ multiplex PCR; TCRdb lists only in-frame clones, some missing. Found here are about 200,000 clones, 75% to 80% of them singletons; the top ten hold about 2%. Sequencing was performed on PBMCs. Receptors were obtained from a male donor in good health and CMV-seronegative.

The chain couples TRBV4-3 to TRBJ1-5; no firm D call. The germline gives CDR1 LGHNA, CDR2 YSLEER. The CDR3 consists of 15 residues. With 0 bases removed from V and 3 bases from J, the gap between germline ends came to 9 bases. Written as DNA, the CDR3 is TGCGCCAGCAGCCAAGATTTTGCGTACAATCAGCCCCAGCATTTT. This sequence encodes CASSQDFAYNQPQHF.

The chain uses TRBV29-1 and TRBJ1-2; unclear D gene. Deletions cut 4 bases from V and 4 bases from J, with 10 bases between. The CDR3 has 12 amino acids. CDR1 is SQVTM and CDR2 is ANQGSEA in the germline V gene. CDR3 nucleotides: TGCAGCGTTGGCGAGTTGATCTATGGCTACACCTTC. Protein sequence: CSVGELIYGYTF.

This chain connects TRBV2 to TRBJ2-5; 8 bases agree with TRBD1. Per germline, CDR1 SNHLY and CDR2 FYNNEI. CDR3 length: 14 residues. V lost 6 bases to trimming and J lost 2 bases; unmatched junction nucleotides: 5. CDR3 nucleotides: TGTGCCAGCAGACGAAGGGACAGGCAAGAGACCCAGTACTTC. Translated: CASRRRDRQETQYF.

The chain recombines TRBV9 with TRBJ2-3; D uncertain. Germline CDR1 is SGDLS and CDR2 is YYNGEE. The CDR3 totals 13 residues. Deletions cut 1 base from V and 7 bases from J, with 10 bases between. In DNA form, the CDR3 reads TGTGCCAGCAGCGTACTCAAGGAGAATACGCAGTATTTT. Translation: CASSVLKENTQYF.

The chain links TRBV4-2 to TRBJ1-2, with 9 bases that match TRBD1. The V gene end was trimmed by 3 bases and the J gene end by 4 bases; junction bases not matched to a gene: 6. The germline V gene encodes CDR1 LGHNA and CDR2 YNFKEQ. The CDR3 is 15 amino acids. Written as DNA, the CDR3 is TGTGCCAGCAGCCAGGGGGACAGGGATGGCTATGGCTACACCTTC. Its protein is CASSQGDRDGYGYTF.

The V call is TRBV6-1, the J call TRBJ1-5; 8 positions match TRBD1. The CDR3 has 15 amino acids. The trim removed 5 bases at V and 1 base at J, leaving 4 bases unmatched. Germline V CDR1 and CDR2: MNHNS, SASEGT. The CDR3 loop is CASSTGQGSNQPQHF. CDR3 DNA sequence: TGTGCCAGCAGTACTGGACAGGGAAGCAATCAGCCCCAGCATTTT.

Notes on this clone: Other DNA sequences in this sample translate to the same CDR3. The CDR3 is CASSAGTGLLDTQYF. In DNA form, the CDR3 reads TGTGCCAGCAGCGCCGGGACAGGGTTATTGGATACGCAGTATTTT. The chain links TRBV9 to TRBJ2-3; 9 bases match TRBD1. The CDR3 is made up of 15 amino acids. Per the germline V gene, CDR1 is SGDLS and CDR2 is YYNGEE. With V trimmed by 3 bases and J by 6 bases, 8 bases remained unmatched.

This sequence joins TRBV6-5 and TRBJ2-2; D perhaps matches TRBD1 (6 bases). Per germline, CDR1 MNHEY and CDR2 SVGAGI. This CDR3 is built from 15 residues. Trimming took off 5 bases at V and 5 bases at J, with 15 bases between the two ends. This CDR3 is CASSRTGSGTGELFF. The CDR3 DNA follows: TGTGCCAGCAGTCGTACAGGGTCGGGAACCGGGGAGCTGTTTTTT.

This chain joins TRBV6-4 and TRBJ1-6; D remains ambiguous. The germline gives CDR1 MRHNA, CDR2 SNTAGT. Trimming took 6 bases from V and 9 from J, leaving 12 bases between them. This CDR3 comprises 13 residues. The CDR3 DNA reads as TGTGCCAGCAGCCTACATCAGGCTTCACCCCTCCACTTT. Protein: CASSLHQASPLHF.